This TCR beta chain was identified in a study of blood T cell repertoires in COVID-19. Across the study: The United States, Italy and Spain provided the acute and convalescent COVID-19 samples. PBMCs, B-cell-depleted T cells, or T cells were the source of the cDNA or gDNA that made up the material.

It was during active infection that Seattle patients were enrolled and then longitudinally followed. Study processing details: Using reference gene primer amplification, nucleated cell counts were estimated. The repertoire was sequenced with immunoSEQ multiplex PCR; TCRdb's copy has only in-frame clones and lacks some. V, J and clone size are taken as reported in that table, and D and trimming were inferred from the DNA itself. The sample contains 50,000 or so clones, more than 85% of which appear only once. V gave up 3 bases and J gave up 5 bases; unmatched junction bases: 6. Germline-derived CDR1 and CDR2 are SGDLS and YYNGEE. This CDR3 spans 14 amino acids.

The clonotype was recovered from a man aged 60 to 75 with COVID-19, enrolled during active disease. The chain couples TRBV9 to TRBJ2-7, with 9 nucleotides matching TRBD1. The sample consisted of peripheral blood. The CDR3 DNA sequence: TGTGCCAGCAGCGCCTTGGGACAGGGTGACGAGCAGTACTTC. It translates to CASSALGQGDEQYF.